This T cell receptor (beta chain) was sequenced for a study of blood T cell repertoires in COVID-19. Overall study context: The study drew acute and convalescent COVID-19 samples from the United States, Italy and Spain.

Source study methods: Using reference gene primer amplification, nucleated cell counts were estimated. The data were produced by immunoSEQ multiplex PCR, yet TCRdb's version contains in-frame clones alone and is incomplete. That table is the source of V, J and clone size, and D and trimming were worked out from the DNA. Of 250,000 to 300,000 clones in the sample, approximately 90% are singletons; the top ten hold roughly 9%. The trim removed 4 bases at V and 4 bases at J, leaving 4 bases unmatched. The CDR3 spans 17 residues. Germline V gives CDR1 SEHNR, CDR2 FQNEAQ (reference sequence). Participant reports of clinical history set cohort assignment. Cohort 3 donors were reported recovered after two negative PCRs, clearance, or symptom resolution.

The receptor was derived from a man in his forties or fifties who had recovered from COVID-19. The source material was PBMCs or T cells enriched from blood (not recorded which). The J gene is TRBJ2-1, the V gene TRBV7-9, with 16 nucleotides matching TRBD2. CDR3 protein: CASSSGTSGGAYNEQFF. CDR3 DNA: TGTGCCAGCAGCTCCGGGACTAGCGGGGGGGCTTACAATGAGCAGTTCTTC.